The clone carrying this TCR beta chain came up many times. Its specificity is not known. Unique molecular identifiers were incorporated into the prepared TCRbeta library. TCRdb called the PCR reads again in MiXCR, with one record for every CDR3 protein. Of around 240,000 distinct CDR3 sequences listed, approximately 8.9% are singletons. The sample originates from a study of T-cell reconstitution after alpha-beta-depleted transplantation in children. Study observations and caveats: Roughly two months post-transplant, alpha-beta T cells reportedly originated from several hundred graft clones that had expanded. Some patients showed high day-60 TCRbeta diversity, which derived from surviving recipient T cells and thymic progenitors. Among T cells one year after transplant, newly produced cells accounted for most counts and diversity.

This CDR3 is built from 15 residues. The ends were cut back, 9 bases at V and 2 bases at J, with 20 bases in the middle. CDR1 SGHRS and CDR2 YFSETQ come from the germline V gene. V is TRBV5-1 and J is TRBJ1-1; possible D gene TRBD1, 6 bases. Sequenced material: PBMCs, mostly from graft donor cells, taken 180 days after TCRalphabeta/CD19-depleted stem cell transplant. This TCR derives from a male patient between 10 and 17 years old who had a stem cell transplant for acute lymphoblastic leukemia, so the T cells may come from the graft donor. CDR3 in amino acids: CATALYGGLNTEAFF. The CDR3 DNA is TGCGCCACTGCGCTATACGGGGGGCTCAACACTGAAGCTTTCTTT. Variable domain in full (rest from reference TRBV5-1 and TRBJ1-1): KAGVTQTPRYLIKTRGQQVTLSCSPISGHRSVSWYQQTPGQGLQFLFEYFSETQRNKGNFPGRFSGRQFSNSRSEMNVSTLELGDSALYLCATALYGGLNTEAFFGQGTRLTVV.